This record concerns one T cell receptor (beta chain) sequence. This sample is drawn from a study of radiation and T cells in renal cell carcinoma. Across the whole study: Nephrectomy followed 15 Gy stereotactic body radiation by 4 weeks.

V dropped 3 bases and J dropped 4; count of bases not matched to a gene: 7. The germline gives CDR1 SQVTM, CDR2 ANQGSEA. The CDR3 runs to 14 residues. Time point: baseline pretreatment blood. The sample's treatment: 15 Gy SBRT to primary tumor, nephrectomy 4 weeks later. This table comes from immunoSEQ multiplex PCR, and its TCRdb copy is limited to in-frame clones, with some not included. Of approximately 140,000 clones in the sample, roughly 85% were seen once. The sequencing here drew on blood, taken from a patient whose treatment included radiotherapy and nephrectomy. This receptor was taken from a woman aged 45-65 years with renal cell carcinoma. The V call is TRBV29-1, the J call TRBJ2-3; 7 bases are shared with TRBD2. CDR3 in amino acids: CSVDKGGRADTQYF. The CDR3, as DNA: TGCAGCGTTGATAAGGGCGGGAGAGCAGATACGCAGTATTTT.